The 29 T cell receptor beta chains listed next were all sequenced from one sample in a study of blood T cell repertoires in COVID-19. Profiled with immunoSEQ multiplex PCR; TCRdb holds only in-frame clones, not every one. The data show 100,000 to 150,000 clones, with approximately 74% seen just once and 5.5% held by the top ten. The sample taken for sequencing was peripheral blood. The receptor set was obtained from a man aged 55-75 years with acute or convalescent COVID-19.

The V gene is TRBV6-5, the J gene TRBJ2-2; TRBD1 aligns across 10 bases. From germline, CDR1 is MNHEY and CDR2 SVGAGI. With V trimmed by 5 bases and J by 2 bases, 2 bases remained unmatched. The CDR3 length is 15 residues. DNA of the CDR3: TGTGCCAGCAGTCGACAGGGGGCAAACACCGGGGAGCTGTTTTTT. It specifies CASSRQGANTGELFF.

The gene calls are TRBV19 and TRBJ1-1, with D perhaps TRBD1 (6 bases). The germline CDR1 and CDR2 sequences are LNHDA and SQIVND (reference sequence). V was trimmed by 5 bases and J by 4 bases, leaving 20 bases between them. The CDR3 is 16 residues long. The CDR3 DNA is TGTGCCAGTAGTTTCCCGGGACACCGTGGGAGCACTGAAGCTTTCTTT. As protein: CASSFPGHRGSTEAFF.

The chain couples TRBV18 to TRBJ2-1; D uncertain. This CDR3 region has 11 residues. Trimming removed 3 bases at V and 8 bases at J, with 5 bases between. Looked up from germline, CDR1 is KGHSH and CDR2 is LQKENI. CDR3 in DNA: TGTGCCAGCTCACCCCGGGATGAGCAGTTCTTC. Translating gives CASSPRDEQFF.

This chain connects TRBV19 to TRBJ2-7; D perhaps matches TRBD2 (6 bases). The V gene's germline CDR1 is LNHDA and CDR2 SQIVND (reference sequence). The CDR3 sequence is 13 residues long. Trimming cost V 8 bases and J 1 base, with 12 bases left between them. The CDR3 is CASGQGLSYEQYF. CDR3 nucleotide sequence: TGTGCCAGTGGTCAGGGACTTTCCTACGAGCAGTACTTC.

CDR3 sequence reads: CASSLGLAVQETQYF. CDR3 DNA sequence: TGTGCCAGCAGCTTAGGACTAGCGGTCCAAGAGACCCAGTACTTC. The gene calls are TRBV11-2 and TRBJ2-5, with 9 bases lining up with TRBD2. CDR3 length: 15 amino acids. CDR1 and CDR2 (germline): SGHAT, FQNNGV. Trimming removed 1 base from V and 1 base from J; junction bases left unmatched: 1. The variable domain in full, completed from reference TRBV11-2 and TRBJ2-5, reads EAGVAQSPRYKIIEKRQSVAFWCNPISGHATLYWYQQILGQGPKLLIQFQNNGVVDDSQLPKDRFSAERLKGVDSTLKIQPAKLEDSAVYLCASSLGLAVQETQYFGPGTRLLVL.

CDR3: CASKAETDNQPQHF. For the CDR3, the DNA is TGTGCCAGCAAAGCCGAGACAGACAATCAGCCCCAGCATTTT. The chain carries TRBV6-5 and TRBJ1-5; possibly TRBD1 for D (5 bases). Per germline, CDR1 MNHEY and CDR2 SVGAGI. V lost 7 bases and J lost 3, with 13 bases in between. The CDR3 sequence is 14 residues long.

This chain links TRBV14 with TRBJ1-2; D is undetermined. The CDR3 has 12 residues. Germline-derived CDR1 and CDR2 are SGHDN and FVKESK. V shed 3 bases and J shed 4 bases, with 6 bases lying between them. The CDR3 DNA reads TGTGCCAGCAGCCAGGGAGGCTATGGCTACACCTTC. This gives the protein CASSQGGYGYTF.

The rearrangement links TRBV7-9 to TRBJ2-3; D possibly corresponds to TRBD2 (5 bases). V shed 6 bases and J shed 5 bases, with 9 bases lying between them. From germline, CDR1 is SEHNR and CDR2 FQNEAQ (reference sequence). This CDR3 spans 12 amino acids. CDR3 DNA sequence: TGTGCCAGCAGTCGAAGCGGAGATACGCAGTATTTT. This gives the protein CASSRSGDTQYF.

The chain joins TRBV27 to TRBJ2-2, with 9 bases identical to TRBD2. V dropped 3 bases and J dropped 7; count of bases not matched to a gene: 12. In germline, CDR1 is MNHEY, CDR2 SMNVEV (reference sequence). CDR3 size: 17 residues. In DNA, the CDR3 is TGTGCCAGCAGTTTGGATTCCAGCGGGAGGCTGGGCGGGGAGCTGTTTTTT. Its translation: CASSLDSSGRLGGELFF.

CDR3 bases: TGTGCCAGTAGGTACCCGGGACAGGGAGAGGTTGGCTACACCTTC. Protein: CASRYPGQGEVGYTF. This rearrangement joins TRBV19 to TRBJ1-2; 9 bases align to TRBD1. Germline loops: CDR1 LNHDA, CDR2 SQIVND (reference sequence). The V gene end was trimmed by 6 bases and the J gene end by 7 bases; junction bases not matched to a gene: 12. The CDR3 contains 15 residues.

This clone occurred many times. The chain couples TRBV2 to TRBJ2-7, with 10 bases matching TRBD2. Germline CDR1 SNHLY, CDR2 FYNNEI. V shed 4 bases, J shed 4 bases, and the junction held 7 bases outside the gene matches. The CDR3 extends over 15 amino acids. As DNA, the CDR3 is TGTGCCAGCAGTGTAAAGCGGGGGGGAGGTTACGAGCAGTACTTC. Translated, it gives CASSVKRGGGYEQYF.

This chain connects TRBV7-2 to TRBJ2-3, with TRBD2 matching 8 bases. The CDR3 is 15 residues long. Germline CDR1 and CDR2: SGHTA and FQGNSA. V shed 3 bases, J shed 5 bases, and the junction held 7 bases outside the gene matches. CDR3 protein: CASSFRGGIVDTQYF. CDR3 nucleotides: TGTGCCAGCAGCTTTCGCGGGGGGATCGTAGATACGCAGTATTTT.

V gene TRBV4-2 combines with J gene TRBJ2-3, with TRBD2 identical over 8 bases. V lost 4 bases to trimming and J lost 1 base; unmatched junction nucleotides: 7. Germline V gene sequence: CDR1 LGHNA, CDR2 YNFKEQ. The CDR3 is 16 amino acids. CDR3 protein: CASSREAGVGTDTQYF. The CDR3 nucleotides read TGTGCCAGCAGCCGAGAAGCGGGGGTCGGCACAGATACGCAGTATTTT.

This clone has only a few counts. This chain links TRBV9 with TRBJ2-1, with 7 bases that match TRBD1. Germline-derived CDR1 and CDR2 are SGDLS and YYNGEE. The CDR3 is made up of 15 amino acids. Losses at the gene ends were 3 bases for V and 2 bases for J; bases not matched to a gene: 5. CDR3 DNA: TGTGCCAGCAGCGAGGACAGGCTAACCTACAATGAGCAGTTCTTC. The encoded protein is CASSEDRLTYNEQFF.

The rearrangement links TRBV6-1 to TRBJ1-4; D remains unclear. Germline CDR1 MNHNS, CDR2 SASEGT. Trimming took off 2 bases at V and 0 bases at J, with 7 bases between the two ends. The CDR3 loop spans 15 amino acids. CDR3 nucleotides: TGTGCCAGCAGTGAACAGGTTCCAACTAATGAAAAACTGTTTTTT. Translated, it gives CASSEQVPTNEKLFF.

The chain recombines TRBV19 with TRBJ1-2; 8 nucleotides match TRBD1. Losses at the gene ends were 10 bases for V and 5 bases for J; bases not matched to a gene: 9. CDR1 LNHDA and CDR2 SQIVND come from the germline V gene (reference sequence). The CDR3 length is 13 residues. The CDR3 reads CAIGGQGAYGYTF. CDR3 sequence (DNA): TGTGCCATCGGCGGTCAGGGGGCGTATGGCTACACCTTC.

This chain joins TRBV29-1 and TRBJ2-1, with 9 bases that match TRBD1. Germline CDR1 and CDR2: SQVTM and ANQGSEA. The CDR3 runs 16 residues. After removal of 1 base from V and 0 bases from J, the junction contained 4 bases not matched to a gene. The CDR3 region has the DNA TGCAGCGTTGAAGTCCGGGACAGGGACTCCTACAATGAGCAGTTCTTC. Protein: CSVEVRDRDSYNEQFF.

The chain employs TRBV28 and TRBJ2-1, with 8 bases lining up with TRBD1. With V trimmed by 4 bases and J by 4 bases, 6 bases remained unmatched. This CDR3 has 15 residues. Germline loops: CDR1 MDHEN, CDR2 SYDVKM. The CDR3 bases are TGTGCCAGCAGTTCCAGGGGGCGTAGATACAATGAGCAGTTCTTC. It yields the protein CASSSRGRRYNEQFF.

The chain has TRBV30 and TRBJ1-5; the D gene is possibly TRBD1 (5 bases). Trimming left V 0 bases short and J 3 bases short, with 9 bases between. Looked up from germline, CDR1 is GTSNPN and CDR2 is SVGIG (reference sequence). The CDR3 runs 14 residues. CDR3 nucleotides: TGTGCCTGGAGTGTACCAGGGAACAATCAGCCCCAGCATTTT. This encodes CAWSVPGNNQPQHF.

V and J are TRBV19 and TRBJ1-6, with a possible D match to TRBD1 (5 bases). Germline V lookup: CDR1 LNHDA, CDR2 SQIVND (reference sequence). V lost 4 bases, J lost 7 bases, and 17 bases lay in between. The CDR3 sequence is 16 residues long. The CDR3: CASSTQEGTSNSPLHF. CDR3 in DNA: TGTGCCAGTAGTACACAGGAGGGGACCTCGAATTCACCCCTCCACTTT.

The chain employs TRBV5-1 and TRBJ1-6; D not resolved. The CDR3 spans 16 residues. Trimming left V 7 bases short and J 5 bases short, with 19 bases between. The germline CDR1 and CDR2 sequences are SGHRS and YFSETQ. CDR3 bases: TGCGCCAGCCCCCCGCCGGGAAGAGTAGATAATTCACCCCTCCACTTT. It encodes CASPPPGRVDNSPLHF.

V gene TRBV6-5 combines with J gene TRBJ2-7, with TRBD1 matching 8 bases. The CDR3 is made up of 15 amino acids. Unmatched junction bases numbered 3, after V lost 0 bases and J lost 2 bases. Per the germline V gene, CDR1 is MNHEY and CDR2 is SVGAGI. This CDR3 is CASSYSYRGAYEQYF. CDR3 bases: TGTGCCAGCAGTTACTCGTACAGGGGGGCCTACGAGCAGTACTTC.

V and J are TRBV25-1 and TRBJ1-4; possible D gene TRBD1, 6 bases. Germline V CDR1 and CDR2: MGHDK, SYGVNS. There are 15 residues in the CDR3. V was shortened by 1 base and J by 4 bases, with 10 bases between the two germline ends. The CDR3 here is CASSESRGYNEKLFF. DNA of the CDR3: TGTGCCAGCAGTGAATCCAGGGGATATAATGAAAAACTGTTTTTT. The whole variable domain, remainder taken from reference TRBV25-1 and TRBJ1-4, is EADIYQTPRYLVIGTGKKITLECSQTMGHDKMYWYQQDPGMELHLIHYSYGVNSTEKGDLSSESTVSRIRTEHFPLTLESARPSHTSQYLCASSESRGYNEKLFFGSGTQLSVL.

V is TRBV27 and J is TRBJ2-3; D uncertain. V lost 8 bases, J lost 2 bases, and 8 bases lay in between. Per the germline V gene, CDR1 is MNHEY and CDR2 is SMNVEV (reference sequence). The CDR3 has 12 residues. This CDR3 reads CASRKYTDTQYF. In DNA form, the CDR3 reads TGTGCCAGCCGTAAATACACAGATACGCAGTATTTT.

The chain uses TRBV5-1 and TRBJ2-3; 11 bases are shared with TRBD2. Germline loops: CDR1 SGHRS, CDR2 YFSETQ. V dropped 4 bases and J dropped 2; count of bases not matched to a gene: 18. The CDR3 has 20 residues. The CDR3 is CASSPRGASGRPRNTDTQYF. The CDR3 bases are TGCGCCAGCAGCCCCCGGGGGGCTAGCGGGAGGCCCCGGAACACAGATACGCAGTATTTT.

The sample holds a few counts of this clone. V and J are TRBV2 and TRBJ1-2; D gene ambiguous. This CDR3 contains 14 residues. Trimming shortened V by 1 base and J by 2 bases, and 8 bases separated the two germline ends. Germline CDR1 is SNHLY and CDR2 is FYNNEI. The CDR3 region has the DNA TGTGCCAGCAGTGAAGGGACTGCGAACTATGGCTACACCTTC. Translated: CASSEGTANYGYTF.

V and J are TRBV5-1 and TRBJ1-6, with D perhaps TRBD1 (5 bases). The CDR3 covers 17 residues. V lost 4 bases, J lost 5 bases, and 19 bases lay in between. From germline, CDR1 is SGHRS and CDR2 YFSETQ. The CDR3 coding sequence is TGCGCCAGCAGCCCCCTCAGGGCAGGGTTGGATAATTCACCCCTCCACTTT. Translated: CASSPLRAGLDNSPLHF. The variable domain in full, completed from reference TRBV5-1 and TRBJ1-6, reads KAGVTQTPRYLIKTRGQQVTLSCSPISGHRSVSWYQQTPGQGLQFLFEYFSETQRNKGNFPGRFSGRQFSNSRSEMNVSTLELGDSALYLCASSPLRAGLDNSPLHFGNGTRLTVT.

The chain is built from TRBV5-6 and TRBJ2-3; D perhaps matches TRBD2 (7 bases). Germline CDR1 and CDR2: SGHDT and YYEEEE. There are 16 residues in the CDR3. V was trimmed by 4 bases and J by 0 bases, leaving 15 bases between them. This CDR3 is CASSRWGGLSTDTQYF. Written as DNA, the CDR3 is TGTGCCAGCAGCCGATGGGGGGGCCTTAGCACAGATACGCAGTATTTT.

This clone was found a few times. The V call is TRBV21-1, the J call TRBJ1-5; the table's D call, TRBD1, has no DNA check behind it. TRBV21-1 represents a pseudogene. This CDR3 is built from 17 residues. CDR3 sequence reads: CASSKLKGQGINQPQHF. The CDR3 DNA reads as TGTGCCAGCAGCAAACTAAAGGGACAGGGGATTAATCAGCCCCAGCATTTT.